Listed below are T cell receptor beta chains from one sample, sequenced in a study of blood T cell repertoires in COVID-19. Sequencing used immunoSEQ multiplex PCR; TCRdb keeps in-frame clones, though not all of them. The sample includes approximately 140,000 clones, approximately 80% of them seen just once. The sequencing input was peripheral blood. These receptors were collected from a man in his sixties or seventies with acute or convalescent COVID-19. The CDR3 runs from the conserved cysteine through the conserved F or W. The D gene is left open where the match is weak.

>TRBV5-1|TRBD2|TRBJ2-2
CASSLVPSGANTGELFF
>TRBV7-2|TRBD1|TRBJ2-7
CASGQEYEQYF
>TRBV5-1|-|TRBJ1-6
CASSLGGRSNSPLHF
>TRBV27|-|TRBJ2-7
CASSPMRGRATYEQYF
>TRBV28|-|TRBJ2-4
CASSGSQGGSNIQYF
>TRBV15|-|TRBJ1-6
CATSRDRGSGGSPLHF
>TRBV5-1|-|TRBJ1-3
CASSLAAGVGNTIYF
>TRBV7-9|TRBD1|TRBJ2-5
CASSFLPGGSETQYF
>TRBV5-1|TRBD1|TRBJ2-5
CASSSRTGGAQETQYF
>TRBV7-2|-|TRBJ1-5
CASSLGRGNQPQHF
>TRBV5-5|TRBD2|TRBJ2-6
CASSSPSGAGANVLTF
>TRBV5-4|-|TRBJ1-4
CASSGGGGSNEKLFF
>TRBV3-1/TRBV3-2|-|TRBJ2-2
CASSQGGATGELFF
>TRBV5-1|-|TRBJ2-2
CASSLGRVNTGELFF
>TRBV9|TRBD2|TRBJ2-3
CASSVDSGRASTDTQYF
>TRBV7-6|TRBD1|TRBJ1-6
CASRGTGRDSPLHF
>TRBV5-1|-|TRBJ1-1
CASSFSNTEAFF
>TRBV12-3/TRBV12-4|TRBD1|TRBJ1-4
CASKGQGGEKLFF
>TRBV6-1|TRBD2|TRBJ2-3
CASSGPRTSGAADTQYF
>TRBV5-5|-|TRBJ1-4
CASSMGAGSTNEKLFF
>TRBV10-3|-|TRBJ2-7
CAISPLAEASYEQYF
>TRBV2|TRBD2|TRBJ2-5
CASSRLAGGVQETQYF
>TRBV7-2|TRBD2|TRBJ2-2
CASRPGLAGVRAGELFF
>TRBV10-2|TRBD2|TRBJ2-7
CASTGTSGVNYEQYF
>TRBV5-6|TRBD1|TRBJ1-2
CASSFLLQGTKGYTF
>TRBV7-3|TRBD2|TRBJ2-1
CASSSAGLAGGYNEQFF
>TRBV28|TRBD1|TRBJ1-2
CASSLTGGNGYTF
>TRBV28|-|TRBJ1-5
CASSLTPMREQPQHF
>TRBV6-5|-|TRBJ2-1
CASSYGTHNEQFF
>TRBV5-4|TRBD2|TRBJ2-3
CASSLASRGSDTQYF
>TRBV4-1|-|TRBJ2-3
CASSQSSFTGNTDTQYF
>TRBV5-4|TRBD1|TRBJ1-1
CASSQQGRTEAFF
>TRBV27|-|TRBJ1-2
CASSFNIKSGYTF
>TRBV9|-|TRBJ1-2
CASSGRGNYGYTF
>TRBV7-9|-|TRBJ2-1
CASSLGAGYNEQFF
>TRBV9|TRBD1|TRBJ2-5
CASSEGPGQGIFGTGQETQYF
>TRBV14|-|TRBJ2-1
CASSPGLYNEQFF
>TRBV11-2|-|TRBJ2-3
CASSQVLGAPDTQYF
>TRBV2|TRBD2|TRBJ2-3
CAIPRTSGGATSTDTQYF
>TRBV7-9|-|TRBJ2-2
CASSLEQGNTGELFF
>TRBV4-1|-|TRBJ2-7
CASSQEPVSSYEQYF
>TRBV5-1|TRBD2|TRBJ2-1
CASSLVGRNEQFF
>TRBV27|-|TRBJ2-7
CASSPGGLYEQYF
>TRBV5-4|TRBD2|TRBJ2-7
CASSPGASGGAFDEQYF
>TRBV30|TRBD1|TRBJ2-5
CAWSLNRGETQYF
>TRBV18|-|TRBJ1-1
CASSPQPDTTAVFF
>TRBV9|-|TRBJ1-2
CASSVATEGAGYGYTF
>TRBV19|TRBD1|TRBJ2-5
CASMGLSTGETQYF
>TRBV19|-|TRBJ1-1
CASTRAPGATLTEAFF